The 30 T cell receptor beta chains reported below all come from one sample, sequenced in a study of blood T cell repertoires in COVID-19. TCRdb's table, derived via immunoSEQ multiplex PCR, lists solely in-frame clones and lacks some. Of about 170,000 clones detected, roughly nine tenths appear once; the ten largest clones hold 7% to 8%. The material sequenced was peripheral blood. Receptors were obtained from a woman of 80 years or more in a cohort sampled during active or convalescent COVID-19.

This chain uses TRBV4-2 with TRBJ2-2; 10 bases are a match to TRBD1. The CDR3 is 14 residues long. Trimming at V came to 10 bases and at J to 6 bases, leaving 8 bases not matched to a gene. CDR1 and CDR2 (germline): LGHNA, YNFKEQ. CDR3 loop: CATRGQGRSGELFF. The CDR3 region has the DNA TGTGCCACCCGGGGACAGGGGAGATCCGGGGAGCTGTTTTTT.

The rearrangement links TRBV30 to TRBJ1-2, with 8 nucleotides matching TRBD1. The CDR3 extends over 13 amino acids. Germline values: CDR1 GTSNPN, CDR2 SVGIG (reference sequence). V shed 1 base and J 6 bases; nucleotides not matched to a gene: 4. The CDR3 sequence is CAWSGQGANGYTF. The CDR3 region has the DNA TGTGCCTGGAGTGGGCAGGGGGCGAATGGCTACACCTTC.

The chain employs TRBV19 and TRBJ1-1; 7 bases are a match to TRBD1. The germline V gene encodes CDR1 LNHDA and CDR2 SQIVND (reference sequence). The length of the CDR3 is 16 residues. V dropped 4 bases and J dropped 0; count of bases not matched to a gene: 8. The CDR3 spells CASSTGGQYLNTEAFF. DNA of the CDR3: TGTGCCAGTAGTACTGGGGGACAGTACCTGAACACTGAAGCTTTCTTT.

This clone was counted once. A junction boundary mismatches the germline segment, possibly from a read error. The chain uses TRBV11-2 and TRBJ1-2; D uncertain. Germline CDR1 is SGHAT and CDR2 is FQNNGV. This CDR3 region has 12 residues. CDR3 nucleotide sequence: TGTGCCAGCAGCTCCCTTTACTACGGCTACACCTTC. Residues: CASSSLYYGYTF.

Notes on this clone: The sample holds other DNA sequences that translate to the same CDR3. This sequence joins TRBV28 and TRBJ1-5, with D maybe TRBD1 (5 bases). Germline CDR1 and CDR2: MDHEN and SYDVKM. V shed 1 base and J shed 4 bases, with 11 bases lying between them. The CDR3 sequence is 15 residues long. CDR3: CASSLSGGGNQPQHF. The CDR3 DNA sequence: TGTGCCAGCAGTTTATCTGGGGGAGGGAATCAGCCCCAGCATTTT. The whole variable domain, filled in from reference TRBV28 and TRBJ1-5, reads DVKVTQSSRYLVKRTGEKVFLECVQDMDHENMFWYRQDPGLGLRLIYFSYDVKMKEKGDIPEGYSVSREKKERFSLILESASTNQTSMYLCASSLSGGGNQPQHFGDGTRLSIL.

V is TRBV7-2 and J is TRBJ1-2, with D unresolved. Trimming cost V 1 base and J 7 bases, with 7 bases left between them. This CDR3 comprises 12 residues. From germline, CDR1 is SGHTA and CDR2 FQGNSA. The chain's CDR3 is CASSLGVGGYTF. In DNA form, the CDR3 reads TGTGCCAGCAGCTTAGGAGTCGGTGGCTACACCTTC.

The J gene is TRBJ2-1, the V gene TRBV7-2; TRBD2 agrees at 9 bases. CDR3 size: 16 residues. V lost 6 bases to trimming and J lost 1 base; unmatched junction nucleotides: 7. Germline CDR1 is SGHTA and CDR2 is FQGNSA. The CDR3 coding sequence is TGTGCCAGCAGTCGCTATAGCGGGGGTTCCTACAATGAGCAGTTCTTC. Protein product: CASSRYSGGSYNEQFF. The full variable domain, with the rest looked up from reference TRBV7-2 and TRBJ2-1, is GAGVSQSPSNKVTEKGKDVELRCDPISGHTALYWYRQSLGQGLEFLIYFQGNSAPDKSGLPSDRFSAERTGGSVSTLTIQRTQQEDSAVYLCASSRYSGGSYNEQFFGPGTRLTVL.

This rearrangement joins TRBV6-5 to TRBJ1-1, with D tentatively TRBD1 (6 bases). The CDR3 totals 14 residues. Between the trimmed V and J ends, which lost 11 bases and 1 base, there was a span of 17 bases. From germline, CDR1 is MNHEY and CDR2 SVGAGI. The CDR3 loop is CASHRDNKNTEAFF. CDR3 nucleotides: TGTGCCTCACACCGGGACAATAAGAACACTGAAGCTTTCTTT.

The chain couples TRBV27 to TRBJ2-7; D possibly corresponds to TRBD1 (6 bases). V lost 5 bases to trimming and J lost 2 bases, with 13 bases between them. This CDR3 is 14 amino acids long. Germline values: CDR1 MNHEY, CDR2 SMNVEV (reference sequence). Here the CDR3 DNA reads TGTGCCAGCAGTCTCTCAGAGGGGGCCTACGAGCAGTACTTC. Its translation is CASSLSEGAYEQYF.

The chain carries TRBV5-1 and TRBJ1-3; TRBD1 matches 7 bases. The ends lost 4 bases at V and 2 bases at J; junction bases unmatched: 6. Germline V gives CDR1 SGHRS, CDR2 YFSETQ. The CDR3 contains 15 residues. The chain's CDR3 is CASSDGTVPGNTIYF. Here the CDR3 DNA reads TGCGCCAGCAGCGACGGGACAGTTCCTGGAAACACCATATATTTT. The complete variable domain, with remaining parts taken from reference TRBV5-1 and TRBJ1-3, reads KAGVTQTPRYLIKTRGQQVTLSCSPISGHRSVSWYQQTPGQGLQFLFEYFSETQRNKGNFPGRFSGRQFSNSRSEMNVSTLELGDSALYLCASSDGTVPGNTIYFGEGSWLTVV.

The genes are TRBV28 and TRBJ2-7; a possible D gene is TRBD1 (6 bases). Trimming cost V 8 bases and J 5 bases, with 19 bases left between them. Germline CDR1 reads MDHEN; CDR2 reads SYDVKM. This CDR3 has 14 amino acids. The chain's CDR3 is CASVSPTGPDEQYF. The CDR3 nucleotides read TGTGCCAGCGTATCCCCTACAGGGCCCGACGAGCAGTACTTC.

The chain uses TRBV11-2 and TRBJ2-1, with D tentatively TRBD2 (6 bases). Trimming took 0 bases from V and 12 from J, leaving 9 bases between them. CDR3 length equals 12 residues. CDR1 SGHAT and CDR2 FQNNGV come from the germline V gene. CDR3 in amino acids: CASSLERAGQFF. The CDR3 DNA reads TGTGCCAGCAGCTTAGAGAGAGCGGGGCAGTTCTTC.

The chain recombines TRBV30 with TRBJ2-2; TRBD1 is a possible D gene (6 bases). Germline CDR1 is GTSNPN and CDR2 is SVGIG (reference sequence). With 8 bases removed from V and 0 bases from J, the gap between germline ends came to 10 bases. CDR3 size: 13 residues. In DNA, the CDR3 is TGTGCCAGGGACACAGCGAACACCGGGGAGCTGTTTTTT. Translating gives CARDTANTGELFF.

V is TRBV19 and J is TRBJ1-2; D unclear. Germline V lookup: CDR1 LNHDA, CDR2 SQIVND (reference sequence). V was trimmed by 6 bases and J by 3 bases, leaving 14 bases between them. This CDR3 is built from 14 residues. Here the CDR3 reads CASRDPGGYYGYTF. The CDR3 region has the DNA TGTGCCAGTAGAGACCCCGGCGGGTACTATGGCTACACCTTC.

The V and J genes are TRBV7-2 and TRBJ2-6; 8 bases are a match to TRBD1. The germline CDR1 and CDR2 sequences are SGHTA and FQGNSA. The junction had 10 bases not matched to a gene; V was cut back by 6 bases and J by 6 bases. This CDR3 is built from 16 residues. The CDR3 coding sequence is TGTGCCAGCAGAACAGGACAGGGTGTGCAGGCCAACGTCCTGACTTTC. This gives the protein CASRTGQGVQANVLTF.

The chain recombines TRBV19 with TRBJ1-6, with a weak D call TRBD1 (5 bases). The germline V gene has CDR1 LNHDA and CDR2 SQIVND (reference sequence). V shed 4 bases and J shed 9 bases, with 16 bases lying between them. CDR3 length equals 15 residues. The CDR3 nucleotides are TGTGCCAGTAGTACCTCGGGACTAGGTGGTTCACCCCTCCACTTT. It codes for CASSTSGLGGSPLHF. Supplemented by reference TRBV19 and TRBJ1-6, the full variable domain reads DGGITQSPKYLFRKEGQNVTLSCEQNLNHDAMYWYRQDPGQGLRLIYYSQIVNDFQKGDIAEGYSVSREKKESFPLTVTSAQKNPTAFYLCASSTSGLGGSPLHFGNGTRLTVT.

This sequence joins TRBV5-1 and TRBJ1-1; TRBD1 agrees at 8 bases. The V and J ends lost 2 bases and 1 base, in that order; junction bases with no gene match: 4. The V gene's germline CDR1 is SGHRS and CDR2 YFSETQ. The CDR3 spans 15 residues. The CDR3 bases are TGCGCCAGCAGCTTTAATACAGGGGGGAACACTGAAGCTTTCTTT. This encodes CASSFNTGGNTEAFF.

This clone has just a few counts. The chain joins TRBV4-3 to TRBJ2-1; possible D gene TRBD2, 5 bases. CDR1 LGHNA and CDR2 YSLEER come from the germline V gene. V was clipped by 4 bases and J by 4 bases, with 8 bases between them. This CDR3 region has 13 residues. This CDR3 reads CASSRRNYNEQFF. In DNA form, the CDR3 reads TGCGCCAGCAGCCGGAGGAATTACAATGAGCAGTTCTTC.

J is TRBJ2-3 and V is TRBV9; D not certain. Germline CDR1 reads SGDLS; CDR2 reads YYNGEE. The CDR3 sequence is 14 residues long. The germline V and J ends were trimmed by 0 bases and 4 bases, with 9 bases remaining between them. The CDR3 spells CASSVVSPPDTQYF. The DNA for the CDR3 is TGTGCCAGCAGCGTAGTGTCCCCTCCAGATACGCAGTATTTT.

The chain employs TRBV2 and TRBJ2-1; TRBD2 might be the D (6 bases). The CDR3 totals 14 residues. Germline CDR1 and CDR2: SNHLY and FYNNEI. V lost 4 bases, J lost 4 bases, and 11 bases lay in between. The DNA for the CDR3 is TGTGCCAGCAGTGGTAGCGGAGATTACAATGAGCAGTTCTTC. Its translation: CASSGSGDYNEQFF.

Concerning this clone: An end of the junction does not agree with germline; a read error may underlie this. The V gene is TRBV19, the J gene TRBJ1-5; D is unclear. Per germline, CDR1 LNHDA and CDR2 SQIVND (reference sequence). There are 14 residues in the CDR3. The CDR3 region is CASRIGPTNQPQHF. As DNA, the CDR3 is TGTGCCAGTAGAATAGGGCCAACCAATCAGCCCCAGCATTTT.

This chain joins TRBV5-4 and TRBJ2-2; 11 bases map to TRBD1. After removal of 5 bases from V and 6 bases from J, the junction contained 9 bases not matched to a gene. Germline CDR1 SGHNT, CDR2 YYREEE (reference sequence). CDR3 length: 16 amino acids. In DNA, the CDR3 is TGTGCCAGCAGTTCTGCCGGGACAGGGGGTCCCGGGGAGCTGTTTTTT. As protein: CASSSAGTGGPGELFF.

The rearrangement uses TRBV20-1 and TRBJ2-5; no reliable D call. CDR1 is DFQATT and CDR2 is SNEGSKA in the germline V gene (reference sequence). Trimming removed 4 bases from V and 1 base from J, with 4 bases in between. The CDR3 is 11 residues long. For the CDR3, the DNA is TGCAGTGCTACCTCCCAAGAGACCCAGTACTTC. It is translated as CSATSQETQYF.

The chain combines TRBV5-4 with TRBJ2-3; TRBD2 matches at 7 bases. Germline CDR1 reads SGHNT; CDR2 reads YYREEE (reference sequence). The CDR3 contains 15 residues. After removal of 4 bases from V and 0 bases from J, the junction contained 5 bases not matched to a gene. Written as DNA, the CDR3 is TGTGCCAGCAGCCGGGGGGTGGTTAGCACAGATACGCAGTATTTT. Amino acid sequence: CASSRGVVSTDTQYF.

J is TRBJ1-5 and V is TRBV19; 7 nucleotides line up with TRBD1. CDR3 size: 15 residues. Germline V gene data show CDR1 as LNHDA and CDR2 as SQIVND (reference sequence). J was trimmed by 4 bases and V by 7 bases; bases with no gene match: 10. As DNA, the CDR3 is TGTGCCAGTAATACACGAGACAGGGCTAATCAGCCCCAGCATTTT. Translated, it gives CASNTRDRANQPQHF.

The J gene is TRBJ1-5, the V gene TRBV5-3; D unclear. TRBV5-3 is flagged as an ORF with uncertain function. Trimming shortened V by 4 bases and J by 3 bases, and 14 bases separated the two germline ends. The CDR3 is made up of 15 amino acids. CDR3 loop: CARSHILDNNQPQHF. CDR3 sequence (DNA): TGTGCCAGAAGCCACATCCTCGACAACAATCAGCCCCAGCATTTT.

V and J are TRBV5-1 and TRBJ2-1, with 11 bases identical to TRBD2. Per the germline V gene, CDR1 is SGHRS and CDR2 is YFSETQ. V lost 6 bases, J lost 6 bases, and 8 bases stayed unmatched. There are 15 residues in the CDR3. The CDR3 nucleotides read TGCGCCAGCACCGTTAGCGGGGGGGCTGGCAATGAGCAGTTCTTC. Translated, it gives CASTVSGGAGNEQFF.

This clone was recorded once. This chain's CDR3 is CASSKTSGGRGLFF. CDR3 nucleotide sequence: TGCGCCAGCAGTAAGACTAGCGGGGGGCGGGGTCTGTTCTTC. The chain carries TRBV10-2 and TRBJ2-1; 13 bases map to TRBD2. Trimming took 5 bases from V and 15 from J; bases not matched to a gene: 10. From germline, CDR1 is WSHSY and CDR2 SAAADI. The CDR3 extends over 14 amino acids.

This rearrangement joins TRBV24-1 to TRBJ2-1; D perhaps matches TRBD1 (5 bases). CDR1 is KGHDR, CDR2 SFDVKD, per germline. CDR3 size: 13 residues. V was trimmed by 8 bases and J by 3 bases, leaving 10 bases between them. CDR3 in amino acids: CATMQGYYNEQFF. The CDR3 DNA follows: TGTGCCACCATGCAGGGTTACTACAATGAGCAGTTCTTC.

The CDR3 sequence is CASSKPGVPTEAFF. The DNA of the CDR3 is TGTGCCAGCAGTAAACCGGGGGTTCCCACTGAAGCTTTCTTT. V and J are TRBV6-2 or TRBV6-3 and TRBJ1-1; TRBD1 is a possible D gene (5 bases). CDR1 and CDR2 from the germline V gene are MNHEY and SVGEGT. The length of the CDR3 is 14 residues. V lost 5 bases to trimming and J lost 4 bases, with 14 bases between them.